What follows are 25 T cell receptor beta chains derived from one specimen sequenced in a study of regulatory T cells in long-lasting Graves disease. Assembly of TCR beta libraries relied on iRepertoire HTBI primers together with Arm-PCR of CDR3 regions. One entry per CDR3 protein results from TCRdb running MiXCR on the multiplex PCR reads. The table lists more than 350,000 distinct CDR3 sequences, under 25% of them singletons. Time point: persistent/refractory GD, antithyroid drugs over 5 years with positive TRAb. From PBMCs, RNA was extracted and then used to make the TCR library. This sample comprised peripheral blood mononuclear cells (PBMCs), obtained when the disease was refractory, from a patient treated with antithyroid drugs. Every receptor here comes from a female donor with Graves disease.

This clonotype showed up many times. The chain uses TRBV6-1 and TRBJ2-7, with D possibly TRBD2 on 5 matching bases. The CDR3 is made up of 14 amino acids. The ends were cut back, 6 bases at V and 2 bases at J, with 14 bases in the middle. The germline V gene encodes CDR1 MNHNS and CDR2 SASEGT. The CDR3 sequence: CASRLTDSAYEQYF. CDR3 DNA sequence: TGTGCCAGCAGGCTCACGGACTCGGCCTACGAGCAGTACTTC.

The chain carries TRBV6-2 or TRBV6-3 and TRBJ2-2; no clear D. The CDR3 totals 14 residues. Germline V gene sequence: CDR1 MNHEY, CDR2 SVGEGT. The V gene lost 1 base and the J gene lost 4 bases, with 7 bases spanning the gap. The CDR3 DNA reads as TGTGCCAGCAGTTACTTCCTAACCACCGGGGAGCTGTTTTTT. Translation gives CASSYFLTTGELFF.

This clonotype has just one count. A far bigger clonotype differs at one base, so this is likely a read error. The V and J genes are TRBV6-1 and TRBJ1-1, with 7 bases matching TRBD1. The CDR3 spans 14 residues. The germline V gene has CDR1 MNHNS and CDR2 SASEGT. V trimming: 5 bases; J trimming: 1 base; junction bases outside the gene matches: 4. CDR3 DNA: TGTGCCAGCAGTCCGACAGGGTCGAACACTGAAGCTTTCTTT. It specifies CASSPTGSNTEAFF.

The chain has TRBV4-1 and TRBJ2-5, with 8 bases that match TRBD2. The CDR3 is 17 residues long. V was pared by 0 bases and J by 2 bases, with 8 bases of the junction left unmatched. The germline CDR1 and CDR2 sequences are MGHRA and YSYEKL. CDR3 loop: CASSQDVAGSVQETQYF. Written as DNA, the CDR3 is TGCGCCAGCAGCCAAGACGTAGCGGGATCGGTGCAAGAGACCCAGTACTTC.

The rearrangement joins TRBV7-9 to TRBJ1-1; D is unresolved. Trimming stripped 2 bases from V and 7 bases from J, with 11 bases between. The CDR3 contains 13 residues. CDR1 SEHNR and CDR2 FQNEAQ come from the germline V gene (reference sequence). The chain's CDR3 is CASSLQIPDEAFF. CDR3 DNA sequence: TGTGCCAGCAGCTTACAGATACCCGATGAAGCTTTCTTT. Combining the CDR3 with reference TRBV7-9 and TRBJ1-1 gives the whole variable domain DTGVSQNPRHKITKRGQNVTFRCDPISEHNRLYWYRQTLGQGPEFLTYFQNEAQLEKSRLLSDRFSAERPKGSFSTLEIQRTEQGDSAMYLCASSLQIPDEAFFGQGTRLTVV.

In this sample, this clonotype turned up many times. The chain uses TRBV28 and TRBJ2-7; tentatively, D is TRBD2 (6 bases). Trimming stripped 7 bases from V and 0 bases from J, with 16 bases between. This CDR3 comprises 15 residues. Germline assignment: CDR1 MDHEN and CDR2 SYDVKM. The CDR3 protein is CASTPRDLFSYEQYF. The CDR3 DNA is TGTGCCAGCACCCCCAGGGACTTATTCTCCTACGAGCAGTACTTC.

This clonotype has at least ten counts. This chain uses TRBV24-1 with TRBJ2-5; D might be TRBD1 (5 bases). CDR1 KGHDR and CDR2 SFDVKD come from the germline V gene. Trimming took 7 bases from V and 4 from J, leaving 12 bases between them. The CDR3 has 13 amino acids. For the CDR3, the DNA is TGTGCCACCAGCAGGGCTTGGGGAGAGACCCAGTACTTC. This encodes CATSRAWGETQYF.

In this sample, this clonotype turned up many times. This chain connects TRBV12-3 or TRBV12-4 to TRBJ2-7; 8 bases match TRBD1. The CDR3 is 13 residues long. Germline trimming cut 5 bases from V and 6 bases from J; bases unmatched to any gene: 6. For the CDR3, the DNA is TGTGCCAGCAGTCCGGACAGGGCCCTCGAGCAGTACTTC. Residues: CASSPDRALEQYF.

The J gene is TRBJ2-7, the V gene TRBV28, with D possibly TRBD2 on 6 matching bases. V was shortened by 8 bases and J by 2 bases, with 13 bases between the two germline ends. From germline, CDR1 is MDHEN and CDR2 SYDVKM. The CDR3 spans 13 residues. In DNA form, the CDR3 reads TGTGCCAGCGTGGGCGGGGTCACCTACGAGCAGTACTTC. Translated: CASVGGVTYEQYF.

This clonotype occurred many times. The chain uses TRBV28 and TRBJ1-5; possible D gene TRBD1, 5 bases. The CDR3 totals 13 residues. Deletions cut 5 bases from V and 7 bases from J, with 12 bases between. Germline V CDR1 and CDR2: MDHEN, SYDVKM. The CDR3 sequence: CASSGGVEQPQHF. The CDR3, as DNA: TGTGCCAGCAGTGGAGGGGTTGAACAGCCCCAGCATTTT.

The DNA for the CDR3 is TGTGCCAGTCAACCACTAGCGGGAAAGAACGAGCAGTACTTC. This sequence encodes CASQPLAGKNEQYF. This chain uses TRBV5-4 with TRBJ2-7, with 10 positions matching TRBD2. The CDR3 spans 14 residues. Germline V CDR1 and CDR2: SGHNT, YYREEE (reference sequence). The J segment lost 5 bases and the V segment lost 8 bases, leaving 10 bases of the junction unmatched.

This clonotype was counted ten times or more. The V gene is TRBV6-1, the J gene TRBJ2-7; TRBD2 matches 10 bases. The CDR3 runs 16 residues. The germline V gene encodes CDR1 MNHNS and CDR2 SASEGT. With 6 bases clipped from V and 5 bases from J, the junction kept 13 bases outside the gene matches. The CDR3 nucleotides read TGTGCCAGCAGCGAGCGGGAGGGCGGTCCTAGGAACGAGCAGTACTTC. It yields the protein CASSEREGGPRNEQYF.

V usage is TRBV28 and J usage is TRBJ2-1; 7 nucleotides align to TRBD2. CDR1 is MDHEN, CDR2 SYDVKM, per germline. J was trimmed by 9 bases and V by 1 base; bases with no gene match: 12. CDR3 length equals 16 residues. This CDR3 reads CASSLYIAGERGEQFF. The DNA of the CDR3 is TGTGCCAGCAGTTTATATATTGCGGGAGAAAGGGGTGAGCAGTTCTTC.

This clonotype has at least ten counts. The J gene is TRBJ1-5, the V gene TRBV12-3 or TRBV12-4; D possibly corresponds to TRBD1 (6 bases). This CDR3 has 12 amino acids. Deletions cut 7 bases from V and 5 bases from J, with 9 bases between. CDR3 DNA: TGTGCCAGCACTACAGGGTATCAGCCCCAGCATTTT. Protein sequence: CASTTGYQPQHF.

The chain uses TRBV7-3 and TRBJ2-1, with D uncertain. Germline CDR1 reads SGHTA; CDR2 reads FQGTGA. V was pared by 5 bases and J by 4 bases, with 24 bases between. This CDR3 is built from 18 residues. Here the CDR3 reads CASSPYPNDPTRYNEQFF. For the CDR3, the DNA is TGTGCCAGCAGCCCCTATCCTAATGACCCGACTCGTTACAATGAGCAGTTCTTC.

This clonotype has a count of ten or more. V usage is TRBV19 and J usage is TRBJ1-4, with 11 bases fitting TRBD1. V was pared by 3 bases and J by 0 bases, with 0 bases of the junction left unmatched. The CDR3 has 16 amino acids. Germline CDR1 LNHDA, CDR2 SQIVND (reference sequence). The CDR3 is CASSMDRGPTNEKLFF. CDR3 DNA sequence: TGTGCCAGTAGTATGGACAGGGGGCCAACTAATGAAAAACTGTTTTTT.

The V call is TRBV7-2, the J call TRBJ1-5, with TRBD1 identical over 7 bases. The CDR3 is made up of 14 amino acids. After removal of 6 bases from V and 3 bases from J, the junction contained 5 bases not matched to a gene. The germline V gene encodes CDR1 SGHTA and CDR2 FQGNSA. CDR3 sequence: CASSRGQPNQPQHF. CDR3 nucleotides: TGTGCCAGCAGTAGGGGGCAACCCAATCAGCCCCAGCATTTT.

The CDR3 region is CASTTGDEQFF. CDR3 bases: TGTGCCAGCACCACTGGGGATGAGCAGTTCTTC. The chain employs TRBV11-2 and TRBJ2-1; no clear D gene. The CDR3 loop spans 11 amino acids. CDR1 SGHAT and CDR2 FQNNGV come from the germline V gene. V gave up 7 bases and J gave up 8 bases, with 9 bases separating them.

The chain has TRBV4-1 and TRBJ2-4, with TRBD2 matching 8 bases. From germline, CDR1 is MGHRA and CDR2 YSYEKL. This CDR3 region has 14 residues. The V segment lost 2 bases and the J segment 10 bases; nucleotides outside the gene matches: 7. CDR3: CASSQPGGGRIQYF. DNA of the CDR3: TGCGCCAGCAGCCAACCCGGGGGGGGTAGGATTCAGTACTTC.

In regard to this clonotype: This could be a read error, since a much larger clone is one nucleotide away. The V and J genes are TRBV2 and TRBJ2-7; TRBD2 aligns across 8 bases. CDR1 and CDR2 (germline): SNHLY, FYNNEI. The CDR3 contains 15 residues. CDR3 DNA sequence: TGTGCCAGCTGTGAAGTTACTAGCGGATCCTACGAGCAGTACTTC. It encodes CASCEVTSGSYEQYF.

The chain combines TRBV3-1 with TRBJ2-3, with a tentative D call TRBD2 (5 bases). Germline values: CDR1 LGHDT, CDR2 YNNKEL (reference sequence). The length of the CDR3 is 16 residues. Trimming removed 2 bases from V and 1 base from J, with 13 bases in between. Written as DNA, the CDR3 is TGTGCCAGCAGCCAAAACGGAGCGGAGCGCACAGATACGCAGTATTTT. It specifies CASSQNGAERTDTQYF.

There are many counts of this clonotype. This sequence joins TRBV28 and TRBJ1-2, with 10 bases identical to TRBD1. Trimming cost V 8 bases and J 4 bases; bases outside gene matches: 7. There are 14 residues in the CDR3. Germline V gene lookup returns CDR1 MDHEN and CDR2 SYDVKM. The CDR3 loop is CASARGTGAYGYTF. CDR3 DNA: TGTGCCAGCGCTAGGGGGACAGGGGCCTATGGCTACACCTTC.

This clonotype was observed a handful of times. The gene calls are TRBV7-9 and TRBJ2-5; D possibly corresponds to TRBD1 (8 bases). Germline assignment: CDR1 SEHNR and CDR2 FQNEAQ (reference sequence). The CDR3 is 16 residues long. Trimming removed 5 bases at V and 3 bases at J, with 19 bases between. The CDR3 sequence is CASSLQHRGGKETQYF. The CDR3 DNA is TGTGCCAGCAGCCTACAACACAGGGGGGGAAAAGAGACCCAGTACTTC.

Only a few counts were recorded for this clonotype. This chain connects TRBV6-1 to TRBJ2-7; 7 nucleotides align to TRBD2. Trimming at V came to 6 bases and at J to 3 bases, leaving 11 bases not matched to a gene. Germline V gene sequence: CDR1 MNHNS, CDR2 SASEGT. The CDR3 totals 15 residues. The CDR3 DNA is TGTGCCAGCAGCCCCGCTACGACGGGAGGCTACGAGCAGTACTTC. This codes for CASSPATTGGYEQYF.

The sample holds many counts of this clonotype. J is TRBJ2-6 and V is TRBV11-2; D remains unclear. Trimming took 5 bases from V and 0 from J, leaving 11 bases between them. CDR1 is SGHAT and CDR2 is FQNNGV in the germline V gene. The CDR3 has 16 residues. The CDR3 is CASSPLWVSGANVLTF. The CDR3 coding sequence is TGTGCCAGCAGCCCATTGTGGGTCTCTGGGGCCAACGTCCTGACTTTC.